This T cell receptor beta chain stems from a study of radiotherapy plus CTLA-4 blockade in lung cancer. For the study at large: Objective responses occurred in around 20% of patients; about 34% had disease control. Study conclusions and caveats: Among blood TCR repertoires after radiotherapy plus ipilimumab, tumor-derived clones expanded. According to reports, early shifts in blood T cell clones, alongside interferon-beta, forecast response most accurately.

Germline V gene data show CDR1 as SQVTM and CDR2 as ANQGSEA. CDR3 length: 12 residues. Trimming took off 3 bases at V and 7 bases at J, with 9 bases between the two ends. Focal radiation plus CTLA-4 blockade with ipilimumab was given to patients with chemo-refractory metastatic non-small-cell lung cancer. TCRdb's table, derived via immunoSEQ multiplex PCR, lists solely in-frame clones and lacks some. The sample has approximately 33,000 clones; about 78% are singletons. This clone was observed a few times. Its specificity is unknown. The sequence was collected from a human donor with non-small cell lung cancer who had stable disease on radiotherapy plus ipilimumab. The input for sequencing was peripheral blood, taken from a patient treated with radiotherapy plus ipilimumab. The V gene is TRBV29-1, the J gene TRBJ1-4, with D possibly being TRBD1 (6 bases). The CDR3 DNA is TGCAGCGTTGACATACAGGGTGAAAAACTGTTTTTT. This encodes CSVDIQGEKLFF.